The 13 T cell receptor beta chains below were found in one sample sequenced in a study of blood T cells in healthy people across ages. It was with a sample-barcoded 5' primer and a J-beta primer mix that a second PCR of roughly 7 to 12 cycles was run. One entry per CDR3 protein results from TCRdb running MiXCR on the 5' RACE reads. The sample records 1.8 million or so distinct CDR3 sequences, about 39% being singletons. Sequenced material: blood. Receptor source: a human donor in good health.

V usage is TRBV29-1 and J usage is TRBJ2-4; 12 positions match TRBD2. The V gene's germline CDR1 is SQVTM and CDR2 ANQGSEA. This CDR3 is built from 14 residues. V gave up 3 bases and J gave up 8 bases; unmatched junction bases: 5. The CDR3 region has the DNA TGCAGCGTTGAGGCTAGCGGGGGGGCTCACATTCAGTACTTC. As protein: CSVEASGGAHIQYF.

This clonotype was counted only a few times. The chain carries TRBV14 and TRBJ1-2, with 8 bases aligning to TRBD1. The V gene's germline CDR1 is SGHDN and CDR2 FVKESK. CDR3 length: 19 residues. Trimming removed 4 bases from V and 2 bases from J; junction bases left unmatched: 18. Here the CDR3 DNA reads TGTGCCAGCAGCCGGAACCCCCGGGACAGGCAATTATGGAACTATGGCTACACCTTC. It is translated as CASSRNPRDRQLWNYGYTF.

The chain combines TRBV5-1 with TRBJ2-1; 8 bases are a match to TRBD2. The J segment lost 2 bases and the V segment lost 0 bases, leaving 4 bases of the junction unmatched. This CDR3 is 16 amino acids long. Germline V gives CDR1 SGHRS, CDR2 YFSETQ. The CDR3 DNA sequence: TGCGCCAGCAGCTTGGGTACCGGGGGGGCCTACAATGAGCAGTTCTTC. This encodes CASSLGTGGAYNEQFF.

This clonotype was seen a handful of times. The gene calls are TRBV20-1 and TRBJ2-3, with unresolved D. The CDR3 has 12 amino acids. The V and J ends lost 3 bases and 6 bases respectively, with 10 bases between them. Per the germline V gene, CDR1 is DFQATT and CDR2 is SNEGSKA (reference sequence). CDR3 loop: CSASVAADTQYF. DNA of the CDR3: TGCAGTGCTAGCGTCGCCGCCGATACGCAGTATTTT.

The V and J genes are TRBV6-2 or TRBV6-3 and TRBJ2-5, with D perhaps matching TRBD2 (6 bases). V lost 4 bases, J lost 5 bases, and 17 bases lay in between. Germline V lookup: CDR1 MNHEY, CDR2 SVGEGT. This CDR3 is built from 15 residues. CDR3 in amino acids: CASSSWMGRPETQYF. CDR3 in DNA: TGTGCCAGCAGTTCCTGGATGGGGAGGCCGGAGACCCAGTACTTC.

In this sample, this clonotype turned up a few times. The CDR3 bases are TGCGCCAGCAGCCTCCGTAGCGGGGCCTACGAGCAGTACTTC. Translated, it gives CASSLRSGAYEQYF. The V gene is TRBV5-1, the J gene TRBJ2-7; 8 positions match TRBD2. In germline, CDR1 is SGHRS, CDR2 YFSETQ. The V segment lost 4 bases and the J segment 2 bases; nucleotides outside the gene matches: 5. CDR3 length: 14 amino acids.

This clonotype has a count of ten or more. The chain combines TRBV28 with TRBJ2-7; a possible D gene is TRBD1 (5 bases). Germline V gene sequence: CDR1 MDHEN, CDR2 SYDVKM. V dropped 1 base and J dropped 2 bases, with 9 bases sitting between them. CDR3 length: 14 amino acids. DNA of the CDR3: TGTGCCAGCAGTTTATCTTCCAGGGCCTACGAGCAGTACTTC. Translation: CASSLSSRAYEQYF.

The chain employs TRBV28 and TRBJ1-1; 7 bases line up with TRBD1. Germline V gives CDR1 MDHEN, CDR2 SYDVKM. The CDR3 length is 16 residues. V was clipped by 2 bases and J by 4 bases; unmatched bases: 10. CDR3: CASSLRQGRRGTEAFF. As DNA, the CDR3 is TGTGCCAGCAGTTTAAGACAGGGCAGGCGGGGCACTGAAGCTTTCTTT.

The sample holds a few counts of this clonotype. The genes are TRBV28 and TRBJ1-6; no clear D gene. The germline V and J ends were trimmed by 3 bases and 5 bases, with 5 bases remaining between them. The CDR3 spans 13 residues. Germline V gene sequence: CDR1 MDHEN, CDR2 SYDVKM. The CDR3 loop reads CASSLLDNSPLHF. CDR3 nucleotide sequence: TGTGCCAGCAGTTTGCTGGATAATTCACCCCTCCACTTT.

Notes on this clonotype: This may come from a read error, since a much larger clone is one base off. The rearrangement links TRBV10-3 to TRBJ1-5; TRBD1 is a possible D gene (6 bases). Looked up from germline, CDR1 is ENHRY and CDR2 is SYGVKD. This CDR3 has 14 residues. CDR3 nucleotide sequence: TGTGCCATCAGTGAGTCAGGGGGGGATCAGTCCCAGCATTTT. Residues: CAISESGGDQSQHF.

This chain joins TRBV5-1 and TRBJ2-2, with 9 bases that match TRBD1. Per the germline V gene, CDR1 is SGHRS and CDR2 is YFSETQ. The CDR3 loop spans 15 amino acids. V shed 2 bases and J 6 bases; nucleotides not matched to a gene: 5. The CDR3 DNA follows: TGCGCCAGCAGCTTTCAGACAGGGGGTGCCGGGGAGCTGTTTTTT. Translating it yields CASSFQTGGAGELFF.

About this clonotype itself: This clone may be a read error of a much larger clone one base away. The chain is built from TRBV10-3 and TRBJ2-7, with D possibly being TRBD1 (6 bases). Germline loops: CDR1 ENHRY, CDR2 SYGVKD. The CDR3 totals 15 residues. The CDR3 protein is CAVSESTGWNYEQYF. In nucleotides, the CDR3 is TGTGCCGTCAGTGAGTCGACAGGTTGGAACTACGAGCAGTACTTC.

A word on this clonotype: Germline is not matched at one junction end, which may reflect a read error. The genes are TRBV6-2 or TRBV6-3 and TRBJ2-1; D remains ambiguous. Germline V gene data show CDR1 as MNHEY and CDR2 as SVGEGT. This CDR3 is built from 13 residues. The CDR3 spells CTSSMAYYNEQFF. The CDR3 region has the DNA TGTACCAGCAGTATGGCGTATTACAATGAGCAGTTCTTC.